The clone carrying this T cell receptor beta chain was observed many times. Its antigen is undetermined. This CDR3 has 14 residues. The ends were cut back, 2 bases at V and 9 bases at J, with 14 bases in the middle. Germline V CDR1 and CDR2: MNHEY, SVGEGT. These data come from a study of T-cell reconstitution after alpha-beta-depleted transplantation in children. General observations from the study: Several hundred expanded graft clones reportedly supplied alpha-beta T cells about two months after transplant. Surviving recipient cells, namely T cells and thymic progenitors, were the source of high day-60 TCRbeta diversity in some patients. Once a year had passed after transplant, T-cell counts and diversity came mostly from newly produced T cells.

Library preparation (for TCRbeta) was performed with unique molecular identifiers. TCRdb processed the PCR reads anew with MiXCR; each CDR3 protein has one entry. Of around 440,000 distinct CDR3 sequences listed, more than 9% were seen once; the top ten hold around 2%. Source: PBMCs, taken before TCRalphabeta/CD19-depleted stem cell transplant. The rearrangement uses TRBV6-2 or TRBV6-3 and TRBJ2-1; D perhaps matches TRBD1 (5 bases). The TCR comes from a child aged 2 to 15 with inherited bone marrow failure, due to receive a stem cell transplant. The DNA of the CDR3 is TGTGCCAGCAGTTACCCCCCAGGTGGGGCTGAGCAGTTCTTC. It is translated as CASSYPPGGAEQFF.